Listed below are T cell receptor beta chains from one sample, sequenced in a study of control samples from healthy donors and cancer patients. The assay was immunoSEQ multiplex PCR, and TCRdb's table has in-frame clones only and misses some. The table includes over 200,000 clones, approximately 80% detected once. The sequenced sample was PBMCs. The receptor source for this set is a woman between 55 and 75 years old with lung cancer. Each CDR3 is given without its conserved first and last residue.

CDR3,V,length
ASSTYEQY,TRBV2,8
ASSSIAGLNTIY,TRBV5-6,12
ASREQGIGGYT,TRBV9,11
ASSWENQETQY,TRBV5-1,11
ASSLFFGSDTQY,TRBV28,12
ATSLGEYTEAF,TRBV24-1,11
ASARSGGQDTGELF,TRBV5-1,14
SVYDRAAEQY,TRBV29-1,10
ATRMDRWQNKAF,TRBV6-4,12
ASRTREKLF,TRBV11-2,9
ASSLSRSTEQY,TRBV27,11
ARSLASRGEKPYGTGELF,TRBV5-3,18
ASSPGLAPDTQY,TRBV5-4,12
ASGQFYSNQPQH,TRBV19,12
ASSLPGTGDGYT,TRBV7-6,12
ASSPGGTNFYSNQPQH,TRBV19,16
ASSQNQGTEAF,TRBV7-3,11
ASSRDRIYGYT,TRBV11-2,11
ASSLSLYTIY,TRBV12-3/TRBV12-4,10
ASSHSWPGMNTGELF,TRBV5-1,15
ASSLGQVYDEQY,TRBV5-1,12
ASSPGAPQGSEAF,TRBV5-1,13